The 10 T cell receptor beta chains listed next were all sequenced from one sample in a study of tumor and adjacent non-tumor tissue in lung cancer (dated by TCRdb to the late 2010s). RNA was isolated from bulk, unsorted tissue, and RNA quality was assessed with a NanoDrop ND-1000 and an Agilent 2100. The normal lung samples consisted of distant non-tumor tissue collected more than 3 cm from the tumor edge. Library generation was performed with multiplex PCR. Reads for this sample came from an Illumina HiSeq 2500. TCRbeta libraries were built by three rounds of nested PCR using primers (Table S4), following protocols modified from ARM-PCR. The public reads were run again by TCRdb, first through fastp at Q25 and then through MiXCR, and only productive beta chains were kept. Each CDR3 protein gets just one entry, which takes the most common genes and DNA from the rows behind it. The sample table shows roughly 90,000 distinct CDR3 sequences, and approximately 73% are seen once. Roughly a fifth of the sample belongs to the ten largest clones.

The sequenced sample was distant non-tumor lung tissue. The receptors come from a woman between 50 and 59 years old with non-small cell lung cancer.

For this clonotype: A junction boundary mismatches the germline segment, possibly from a read error. The chain joins TRBV6-1 to TRBJ2-7; 8 bases agree with TRBD1. Germline V lookup: CDR1 MNHNS, CDR2 SASEGT. This CDR3 region has 15 residues. Here the CDR3 DNA reads TGTGCCTGCAGTGCGAACTCAGGGGGCAACTACGAGCAGTGCTTC. This translates into CACSANSGGNYEQCF.

Concerning this clonotype itself: Mismatch with germline at one junction end may stem from a read error. The rearrangement joins TRBV28 to TRBJ2-3; perhaps TRBD2 as D (5 bases). Germline CDR1 and CDR2: MDHEN and SYDVKM. The CDR3 has 14 amino acids. The CDR3 sequence: CTSSSTRGADTQYF. The DNA for the CDR3 is TGTACCAGCAGTTCTACCCGGGGTGCAGATACGCAGTATTTT.

Concerning this clonotype: An end of the junction does not agree with germline; a read error may underlie this. The rearrangement uses TRBV5-5 and TRBJ2-7; maybe TRBD2 (6 bases). Per the germline V gene, CDR1 is SGHKS and CDR2 is YYEKEE (reference sequence). The CDR3 spans 16 residues. In DNA form, the CDR3 reads TGTGCCAGCAGCTTGAACTACCTGCAACAGGACTACGAGCATTACTTC. It is translated as CASSLNYLQQDYEHYF.

About this clonotype: Because the CDR3 is missing its conserved closing phenylalanine or tryptophan, this is likely a read error. The chain recombines TRBV11-3 with TRBJ2-1; a weak D match, TRBD2 (6 bases). Germline-derived CDR1 and CDR2 are SGHNT and YENEEA. The CDR3 sequence is 13 residues long. CDR3 sequence reads: CASRLVDGGEQFP. The CDR3 DNA follows: TGTGCCAGCAGATTAGTGGACGGGGGTGAGCAGTTCCCC.

J is TRBJ2-2 and V is TRBV5-1; TRBD1 agrees at 8 bases. V gave up 5 bases and J gave up 15 bases; unmatched junction bases: 15. The CDR3 is 14 amino acids. CDR1 SGHRS and CDR2 YFSETQ come from the germline V gene. Here the CDR3 DNA reads TGCGCCAGCAGTTGGACAGGGTACACCGGGAAGTTGTTTTTT. This sequence encodes CASSWTGYTGKLFF.

On this clonotype: One junction end does not reproduce the germline sequence, and a read error may be involved. The genes are TRBV4-1 and TRBJ1-1; 11 positions agree with TRBD1. The CDR3 has 17 residues. Per the germline V gene, CDR1 is MGHRA and CDR2 is YSYEKL. The CDR3 sequence is CASSHRGTGGFSPEAFF. DNA for the CDR3: TGCGCCAGCAGCCACCGTGGGACAGGGGGTTTTTCGCCCGAAGCCTTCTTT.

Remarks on this clonotype: Mismatch with germline at one junction end may stem from a read error. CDR3 amino acids: CANSQISGSNEQFF. CDR3 sequence (DNA): TGTGCCAACAGCCAGATTAGCGGGAGTAATGAGCAGTTCTTC. The V and J genes are TRBV11-2 and TRBJ2-1; 9 bases line up with TRBD2. Germline assignment: CDR1 SGHAT and CDR2 FQNNGV. The CDR3 sequence is 14 residues long.

About this clonotype: One junction end disagrees with the germline gene, perhaps due to a read error. The rearrangement uses TRBV12-3 or TRBV12-4 and TRBJ1-1; no firm D call. This CDR3 is built from 11 residues. This chain's CDR3 is CASHQNAEAFF. DNA for the CDR3: TGTGCCAGCCACCAGAACGCTGAAGCTTTCTTT.

This clonotype was counted a single time. The final CDR3 position lacks the conserved phenylalanine or tryptophan, pointing to a likely read error. The chain has TRBV5-5 and TRBJ2-3; D gene unclear. The CDR3 covers 14 residues. With 6 bases removed from V and 2 bases from J, the gap between germline ends came to 13 bases. The germline gives CDR1 SGHKS, CDR2 YYEKEE (reference sequence). CDR3 residues: CASTFLENTDTQYI. The CDR3 DNA reads as TGTGCCAGCACCTTCTTAGAGAACACAGATACGCAGTATATT.

For this clonotype: A read error may account for a junction end that differs from germline. The chain has TRBV6-5 and TRBJ2-7; D perhaps matches TRBD1 (6 bases). The germline V gene encodes CDR1 MNHEY and CDR2 SVGAGI. There are 15 residues in the CDR3. Here the CDR3 DNA reads TGTACCAGCAGTTACTCGATCGGGGACACCTACGAGCAGTACTTC. Its protein is CTSSYSIGDTYEQYF.